This passage covers 32 T cell receptor beta chains from one sample sequenced in a study of blood T cells in healthy people across ages. Alongside a J-beta primer mix, a sample-barcoded 5' primer served in a second PCR lasting about 7 to 11 cycles. MiXCR, run by TCRdb on the 5' RACE reads, gives a single entry per CDR3 protein. The data show over a million distinct CDR3 sequences, approximately 43% seen once. Sequencing was carried out using blood. Receptor source: a woman younger than 30 in good health.

This clonotype was detected a few times. This chain links TRBV3-1 with TRBJ1-2; D might be TRBD1 (6 bases). The CDR3 is made up of 16 amino acids. Trimming removed 0 bases from V and 0 bases from J, with 11 bases in between. The germline V gene has CDR1 LGHDT and CDR2 YNNKEL (reference sequence). The CDR3 DNA is TGTGCCAGCAGCCAAGAAGGGAGGGGGACTAACTATGGCTACACCTTC. Translating gives CASSQEGRGTNYGYTF. Full variable domain (outside the CDR3, taken from reference TRBV3-1 and TRBJ1-2): DTAVSQTPKYLVTQMGNDKSIKCEQNLGHDTMYWYKQDSKKFLKIMFSYNNKELIINETVPNRFSPKSPDKAHLNLHINSLELGDSAVYFCASSQEGRGTNYGYTFGSGTRLTVV.

The genes are TRBV7-2 and TRBJ2-1; possible D gene TRBD2, 5 bases. The CDR3 contains 14 residues. From germline, CDR1 is SGHTA and CDR2 FQGNSA. Trimming removed 5 bases from V and 3 bases from J, with 11 bases in between. CDR3 loop: CASSPKRFYNEQFF. The DNA for the CDR3 is TGTGCCAGCAGCCCGAAGCGGTTCTACAATGAGCAGTTCTTC.

The V gene is TRBV6-2 or TRBV6-3, the J gene TRBJ1-4, with D maybe TRBD1 (5 bases). The CDR3 is 15 residues long. V lost 2 bases and J lost 9, with 16 bases in between. Germline assignment: CDR1 MNHEY and CDR2 SVGEGT. The CDR3 here is CASSYAGVGAKKLFF. CDR3 DNA sequence: TGTGCCAGCAGTTACGCGGGTGTCGGGGCAAAAAAACTGTTTTTT.

This clonotype was seen more than once but under ten times. This chain connects TRBV4-3 to TRBJ1-2; D is perhaps TRBD1 (5 bases). The germline CDR1 and CDR2 sequences are LGHNA and YSLEER. CDR3 length: 15 amino acids. Trimming removed 0 bases from V and 3 bases from J, with 11 bases in between. The CDR3 sequence is CASSQDNQGHYGYTF. The CDR3 DNA is TGCGCCAGCAGCCAAGATAATCAGGGACACTATGGCTACACCTTC.

J is TRBJ2-7 and V is TRBV7-9, with 15 positions matching TRBD2. The CDR3 contains 17 residues. J was trimmed by 0 bases and V by 4 bases; bases with no gene match: 4. Germline V gene data show CDR1 as SEHNR and CDR2 as FQNEAQ (reference sequence). Here the CDR3 DNA reads TGTGCCAGCAGCTCGGGACTAGCGGGAGGATTCTCCTACGAGCAGTACTTC. Protein sequence: CASSSGLAGGFSYEQYF. The whole variable domain, filled in from reference TRBV7-9 and TRBJ2-7, reads DTGVSQNPRHKITKRGQNVTFRCDPISEHNRLYWYRQTLGQGPEFLTYFQNEAQLEKSRLLSDRFSAERPKGSFSTLEIQRTEQGDSAMYLCASSSGLAGGFSYEQYFGPGTRLTVT.

On this clonotype itself: The junction shows a germline mismatch at one end, possibly a read error. The chain has TRBV4-1 and TRBJ2-7; perhaps D is TRBD1 or TRBD2 (5 bases each). The CDR3 extends over 14 amino acids. Germline V CDR1 and CDR2: MGHRA, YSYEKL. The CDR3 reads CASSPGTGTYEQCF. The CDR3 DNA reads as TGCGCCAGCAGTCCCGGGACGGGTACTTACGAGCAGTGCTTC.

A few counts support this clonotype. Given a much more abundant clone one base away, this may be a read error. CDR3 residues: CASSLQGYQPQHF. The CDR3 nucleotides are TGTGCCAGCAGCTTACAGGGCTATCAGCCCCAGCATTTT. The rearrangement links TRBV2 to TRBJ1-5, with a tentative D call TRBD1 (6 bases). V was trimmed by 6 bases and J by 5 bases, leaving 11 bases between them. There are 13 residues in the CDR3. CDR1 SNHLY and CDR2 FYNNEI come from the germline V gene.

This clonotype occurred a few times. Mismatch with germline at one junction end may stem from a read error. The V gene is TRBV7-7, the J gene TRBJ2-7, with 10 bases aligning to TRBD1. Germline V gene sequence: CDR1 SSHAT, CDR2 FNYEAQ (reference sequence). This CDR3 is built from 15 residues. The CDR3 reads CASSLGTGDWYEQYF. For the CDR3, the DNA is TGTGCTAGCAGCCTAGGGACAGGGGATTGGTACGAGCAGTACTTC.

In this sample, this clonotype turned up a few times. V usage is TRBV7-9 and J usage is TRBJ2-4, with D perhaps being TRBD1 or TRBD2 (5 bases each). Germline V gene lookup returns CDR1 SEHNR and CDR2 FQNEAQ (reference sequence). Trimming left V 4 bases short and J 0 bases short, with 16 bases between. There are 17 residues in the CDR3. The CDR3 reads CASSSSGQGVAKNIQYF. The DNA for the CDR3 is TGTGCCAGCAGCTCTAGTGGGCAGGGAGTAGCCAAAAACATTCAGTACTTC.

The chain has TRBV27 and TRBJ2-1; TRBD1 matches 7 bases. J gave up 2 bases and V 5 bases, and 9 bases lay outside the gene matches. This CDR3 is built from 16 residues. From germline, CDR1 is MNHEY and CDR2 SMNVEV (reference sequence). CDR3 coding DNA: TGTGCCAGCAGTCTAAGGGACAGCCCGACCTACAATGAGCAGTTCTTC. It codes for CASSLRDSPTYNEQFF.

The chain carries TRBV18 and TRBJ2-1; a possible D gene is TRBD2 (6 bases). In germline, CDR1 is KGHSH, CDR2 LQKENI. Trimming stripped 2 bases from V and 0 bases from J, with 11 bases between. This CDR3 comprises 16 residues. Written as DNA, the CDR3 is TGTGCCAGCTCACCAGCGGCTAGCGTCTCCTACAATGAGCAGTTCTTC. Encoded protein: CASSPAASVSYNEQFF.

The chain links TRBV6-6 to TRBJ1-5; D remains unclear. V dropped 11 bases and J dropped 7 bases, with 15 bases sitting between them. This CDR3 is 12 amino acids long. Germline loops: CDR1 MNHNY, CDR2 SVGAGI (reference sequence). The CDR3 reads CAASPGEQPQHF. The CDR3 DNA reads as TGTGCCGCCAGCCCCGGGGAGCAGCCCCAGCATTTT.

This clonotype has more than one count but fewer than ten. The genes are TRBV20-1 and TRBJ1-5, with unresolved D. The CDR3 loop spans 14 amino acids. V was pared by 6 bases and J by 3 bases, with 15 bases between. The germline gives CDR1 DFQATT, CDR2 SNEGSKA (reference sequence). CDR3 bases: TGCAGTGCAAATAGACCCTTTCCCAATCAGCCCCAGCATTTT. This encodes CSANRPFPNQPQHF.

In its sample, this clonotype was seen a few times. The chain links TRBV15 to TRBJ2-3; perhaps D is TRBD1 or TRBD2 (6 bases each). CDR1 is LNHNV, CDR2 YYDKDF, per germline (reference sequence). The V end lost 0 bases, the J end lost 8 bases, and 9 bases lay between the germline ends. The CDR3 spans 13 residues. CDR3 bases: TGTGCCACCAGCAGAGAGGAGGGGGGTACGCAGTATTTT. Its translation is CATSREEGGTQYF.

The chain recombines TRBV7-2 with TRBJ2-2, with 7 bases lining up with TRBD2. This CDR3 is built from 18 residues. Germline V lookup: CDR1 SGHTA, CDR2 FQGNSA. Trimming removed 2 bases from V and 8 bases from J; junction bases left unmatched: 17. The CDR3 protein is CASSLTPPPSGTSGELFF. As DNA, the CDR3 is TGTGCCAGCAGCTTAACTCCCCCGCCTAGCGGAACGAGTGGGGAGCTGTTTTTT.

Comments on this clonotype: The germline gene is not matched at one end of the junction; a read error may be the cause. The chain links TRBV12-3 or TRBV12-4 to TRBJ1-2, with TRBD1 matching over 8 bases. There are 14 residues in the CDR3. CDR3 sequence: CASSSGTGLYGHTF. The DNA of the CDR3 is TGTGCCAGCAGTTCCGGGACAGGCCTCTATGGCCACACCTTC.

The rearrangement uses TRBV27 and TRBJ2-7, with D unclear. Trimming took 6 bases from V and 1 from J, leaving 19 bases between them. The CDR3 runs 16 residues. Per germline, CDR1 MNHEY and CDR2 SMNVEV (reference sequence). The CDR3 protein is CASSNRKGLGSYEQYF. The DNA for the CDR3 is TGTGCCAGCAGCAATCGCAAGGGTCTTGGGTCCTACGAGCAGTACTTC.

The J gene is TRBJ2-3, the V gene TRBV6-5, with 11 bases matching TRBD2. Germline assignment: CDR1 MNHEY and CDR2 SVGAGI. J gave up 3 bases and V 4 bases, and 9 bases lay outside the gene matches. This CDR3 spans 17 amino acids. The CDR3 bases are TGTGCCAGCAGTTTAGCGGGGGGGCTTTTCGGAACAGATACGCAGTATTTT. Its protein product is CASSLAGGLFGTDTQYF.

The chain employs TRBV11-2 and TRBJ2-3; D gene ambiguous. Trimming removed 2 bases at V and 14 bases at J, with 14 bases between. Germline loops: CDR1 SGHAT, CDR2 FQNNGV. The length of the CDR3 is 12 residues. The DNA of the CDR3 is TGTGCCAGCAGCTTATCCGACTGCAAGCTGTATTTT. This encodes CASSLSDCKLYF.

This chain connects TRBV5-1 to TRBJ2-7; 7 positions match TRBD2. CDR3 length: 15 amino acids. V gave up 4 bases and J gave up 0 bases; unmatched junction bases: 7. CDR1 is SGHRS and CDR2 is YFSETQ in the germline V gene. CDR3: CASSQGLLFSYEQYF. The CDR3 DNA reads as TGCGCCAGCAGCCAGGGACTACTATTCTCCTACGAGCAGTACTTC.

In its sample, this clonotype was seen a few times. This chain links TRBV20-1 with TRBJ1-2; D possibly corresponds to TRBD1 (5 bases). The CDR3 totals 12 residues. V lost 5 bases, J lost 4 bases, and 11 bases lay in between. Germline values: CDR1 DFQATT, CDR2 SNEGSKA (reference sequence). The CDR3 coding sequence is TGCAGTGCTCAGGGTCAGGGCTATGGCTACACCTTC. Residues: CSAQGQGYGYTF.

This chain uses TRBV10-3 with TRBJ2-7, with D perhaps TRBD1 (5 bases). The germline V and J ends were trimmed by 6 bases and 0 bases, with 12 bases remaining between them. The length of the CDR3 is 14 residues. CDR1 is ENHRY and CDR2 is SYGVKD in the germline V gene. CDR3 in DNA: TGTGCCATCAGGGTACAGGCGCACTCCTACGAGCAGTACTTC. Its protein product is CAIRVQAHSYEQYF.

This rearrangement joins TRBV12-3 or TRBV12-4 to TRBJ2-1; 8 nucleotides line up with TRBD2. Unmatched junction bases numbered 15, after V lost 2 bases and J lost 9 bases. The CDR3 length is 17 residues. CDR3 coding DNA: TGTGCCAGCAGTTTATATCTTGGAGCGGGAGCACAAAGTGAGCAGTTCTTC. It encodes CASSLYLGAGAQSEQFF.

The V and J genes are TRBV7-2 and TRBJ2-2, with 8 bases aligning to TRBD1. Trimming at V came to 6 bases and at J to 2 bases, leaving 8 bases not matched to a gene. This CDR3 region has 16 residues. CDR1 is SGHTA and CDR2 is FQGNSA in the germline V gene. The CDR3 region is CASRPTGGVNTGELFF. The CDR3 bases are TGTGCCAGCAGGCCTACAGGGGGAGTTAACACCGGGGAGCTGTTTTTT.

This chain joins TRBV27 and TRBJ2-7; 12 bases map to TRBD2. CDR3 size: 17 residues. The germline V gene encodes CDR1 MNHEY and CDR2 SMNVEV (reference sequence). Trimming cost V 5 bases and J 0 bases; bases outside gene matches: 8. CDR3 nucleotide sequence: TGTGCCAGCAGTCCCTTTCTAGCGGGAGGGATCTCCTACGAGCAGTACTTC. It specifies CASSPFLAGGISYEQYF.

Only a few counts were recorded for this clonotype. J is TRBJ2-3 and V is TRBV2; 7 bases align to TRBD1. The CDR3 runs to 15 residues. Germline V CDR1 and CDR2: SNHLY, FYNNEI. The ends lost 11 bases at V and 3 bases at J; junction bases unmatched: 14. The CDR3 loop is CAGSDRTFRTDTQYF. The CDR3 bases are TGTGCCGGATCGGACAGGACGTTTAGAACAGATACGCAGTATTTT.

V gene TRBV21-1 combines with J gene TRBJ2-5. TRBV21-1 is deemed a pseudogene. This CDR3 region has 11 residues. The CDR3 bases are TGTGCCAGCAGCAGGGTTATTATGCAGTACTTC. The encoded protein is CASSRVIMQYF.

The V and J genes are TRBV7-2 and TRBJ2-7; D is possibly TRBD1 (5 bases). From germline, CDR1 is SGHTA and CDR2 FQGNSA. Deletions cut 1 base from V and 0 bases from J, with 13 bases between. This CDR3 spans 16 amino acids. This CDR3 is CASSLVGAPSSYEQYF. The CDR3 coding sequence is TGTGCCAGCAGCTTAGTTGGGGCCCCCTCCTCCTACGAGCAGTACTTC.

V is TRBV20-1 and J is TRBJ2-3, with 10 bases identical to TRBD2. Per germline, CDR1 DFQATT and CDR2 SNEGSKA (reference sequence). The CDR3 is 15 amino acids. After removal of 2 bases from V and 2 bases from J, the junction contained 4 bases not matched to a gene. The CDR3 loop is CSARISGRPTDTQYF. CDR3 in DNA: TGCAGTGCTAGAATTAGCGGGAGGCCCACAGATACGCAGTATTTT.

This chain connects TRBV3-1 to TRBJ1-5; D possibly corresponds to TRBD1 (5 bases). Trimming shortened V by 2 bases and J by 1 base, and 9 bases separated the two germline ends. The germline gives CDR1 LGHDT, CDR2 YNNKEL (reference sequence). CDR3 length: 15 amino acids. CDR3 region: CASSQQGWSNQPQHF. CDR3 nucleotides: TGTGCCAGCAGCCAACAGGGTTGGAGCAATCAGCCCCAGCATTTT.

This clonotype turned up a few times. The chain is built from TRBV12-3 or TRBV12-4 and TRBJ2-6; the D gene could be TRBD1 or TRBD2 (5 bases each). V shed 4 bases and J shed 0 bases, with 10 bases lying between them. CDR3 size: 16 residues. In DNA form, the CDR3 reads TGTGCCAGCAGTTCGGGGCAAATCTCTGGGGCCAACGTCCTGACTTTC. Its protein product is CASSSGQISGANVLTF.

The sample holds a few counts of this clonotype. The chain employs TRBV4-1 and TRBJ1-5, with a possible D match to TRBD1 (5 bases). Germline CDR1 is MGHRA and CDR2 is YSYEKL. V was shortened by 1 base and J by 8 bases, with 6 bases between the two germline ends. The CDR3 has 12 amino acids. In nucleotides, the CDR3 is TGCGCCAGCAGCCAAGGGGGGGAGCCCCAGCATTTT. It is translated as CASSQGGEPQHF.